This T cell receptor (beta chain) emerged from a study of blood T cell repertoires in COVID-19. Across the whole study: In each case, the material was cDNA or gDNA derived from T cells, B-cell-depleted T cells, or PBMCs.

V lost 7 bases to trimming and J lost 5 bases, with 18 bases between them. CDR1 and CDR2 (germline): SGHTA, FQGTGA. This CDR3 spans 14 amino acids. The authors' processing: Estimates of nucleated cell counts were drawn from the amplification of reference gene primers. Generated by immunoSEQ multiplex PCR, the TCRdb table keeps only in-frame clones and is missing some. V and J calls and clone size are as listed in that table; D and trimming were resolved from the DNA. The sample lists around 100,000 clones; around four fifths were seen once. The source is a human donor in a cohort sampled during active COVID-19. The sequenced material came from peripheral blood. The chain links TRBV7-3 to TRBJ2-7, with D unclear. The CDR3 spells CASIKPPLRDEQYF. CDR3 nucleotide sequence: TGTGCCAGCATCAAGCCCCCACTCCGGGACGAGCAGTACTTC.